One and the same sample provided the 13 T cell receptor beta chains below, sequenced in a study of T cells in Graves' hyperthyroidism and ophthalmopathy. Using RNA transcripts as the source, TCR beta CDR3 regions were amplified. HTBI primers were used for first-round RT-PCR of the TCR CDR3. A single record per CDR3 protein comes from TCRdb applying MiXCR to the multiplex PCR reads. This table has roughly 580,000 distinct CDR3 sequences, about 43% appearing once. Sequencing was carried out using peripheral blood or thyroid tissue (not recorded which). The receptor set was obtained from a young woman with Graves' hyperthyroidism.

In this sample, this clonotype turned up a few times. The rearrangement joins TRBV19 to TRBJ1-1; 7 bases map to TRBD1. V lost 5 bases, J lost 1 base, and 7 bases stayed unmatched. The CDR3 is 15 residues long. Germline V gives CDR1 LNHDA, CDR2 SQIVND (reference sequence). CDR3 sequence reads: CASSVNRGTNTEAFF. CDR3 DNA: TGTGCCAGTAGTGTCAACAGGGGAACGAACACTGAAGCTTTCTTT.

This clonotype was observed a few times. This rearrangement joins TRBV2 to TRBJ1-2, with D perhaps TRBD1 (6 bases). CDR1 is SNHLY, CDR2 FYNNEI, per germline. The CDR3 length is 15 residues. The germline V and J ends were trimmed by 5 bases and 1 base, with 14 bases remaining between them. This chain's CDR3 is CASSFGQNFNYGYTF. The CDR3 region has the DNA TGTGCCAGCAGTTTCGGACAGAACTTTAACTATGGCTACACCTTC.

Of note for this clonotype: At one boundary the junction diverges from the germline segment, which might be a read error. The chain combines TRBV25-1 with TRBJ1-4; D not resolved. This CDR3 spans 14 amino acids. CDR1 and CDR2 (germline): MGHDK, SYGVNS. The CDR3 DNA is TGTGCCAGCAGCTTAGGCCAGACTAATGAAAAACTGGTTTTT. As protein: CASSLGQTNEKLVF.

The rearrangement links TRBV11-2 to TRBJ1-5; TRBD1 matches at 7 bases. This CDR3 is built from 15 residues. Germline V CDR1 and CDR2: SGHAT, FQNNGV. The V segment lost 5 bases and the J segment 2 bases; nucleotides outside the gene matches: 6. The CDR3 DNA reads TGTGCCAGCAGCAGATCAGGGGGAGGCAATCAGCCCCAGCATTTT. Its translation: CASSRSGGGNQPQHF. The full variable domain, with the rest looked up from reference TRBV11-2 and TRBJ1-5, is EAGVAQSPRYKIIEKRQSVAFWCNPISGHATLYWYQQILGQGPKLLIQFQNNGVVDDSQLPKDRFSAERLKGVDSTLKIQPAKLEDSAVYLCASSRSGGGNQPQHFGDGTRLSIL.

This chain links TRBV29-1 with TRBJ1-2; 10 positions agree with TRBD1. This CDR3 is 14 amino acids long. J was trimmed by 2 bases and V by 2 bases; bases with no gene match: 2. Germline loops: CDR1 SQVTM, CDR2 ANQGSEA. CDR3 sequence (DNA): TGCAGCGTTGAACGACAGGGGGCAAACTATGGCTACACCTTC. Amino acid sequence: CSVERQGANYGYTF.

In this sample, this clonotype turned up many times. The V and J genes are TRBV2 and TRBJ1-5; D gene unclear. Germline CDR1 and CDR2: SNHLY and FYNNEI. V was cut by 8 bases and J by 4 bases, with 18 bases left in between. CDR3 length: 15 amino acids. The CDR3 nucleotides are TGTGCCAGCGGACCACAGACGGCCTTTAATCAGCCCCAGCATTTT. This codes for CASGPQTAFNQPQHF.

This rearrangement joins TRBV5-1 to TRBJ2-2; 7 bases are a match to TRBD2. The CDR3 loop spans 19 amino acids. Germline trimming cut 0 bases from V and 3 bases from J; bases unmatched to any gene: 14. Germline CDR1 is SGHRS and CDR2 is YFSETQ. Here the CDR3 DNA reads TGCGCCAGCAGCTTGGGTCGGCGGGAGCGACAAAGGGACACCGGGGAGCTGTTTTTT. Amino acid sequence: CASSLGRRERQRDTGELFF.

This clonotype was found many times. The chain combines TRBV10-3 with TRBJ1-4; D is unclear. Trimming left V 2 bases short and J 4 bases short, with 5 bases between. The germline V gene has CDR1 ENHRY and CDR2 SYGVKD. CDR3 length: 13 residues. The CDR3 here is CAISETGNEKLFF. The CDR3, as DNA: TGTGCCATCAGTGAGACTGGTAATGAAAAACTGTTTTTT.

In its sample, this clonotype was seen a few times. V is TRBV9 and J is TRBJ2-1, with TRBD2 as a possible D gene (6 bases). Germline loops: CDR1 SGDLS, CDR2 YYNGEE. V was clipped by 8 bases and J by 6 bases, with 21 bases between them. This CDR3 region has 15 residues. The CDR3 region is CASKQERLSGNEQFF. The DNA for the CDR3 is TGTGCCAGTAAGCAGGAGAGACTTAGCGGCAATGAGCAGTTCTTC.

The V gene is TRBV14, the J gene TRBJ1-3; 7 nucleotides match TRBD1. J lost 8 bases, V lost 3 bases, and 13 bases had no gene match. Per germline, CDR1 SGHDN and CDR2 FVKESK. This CDR3 contains 16 residues. DNA of the CDR3: TGTGCCAGCAGCCAGGACAGGCAGGGGTATGGCTACACCATATATTTT. Translation gives CASSQDRQGYGYTIYF.

This rearrangement joins TRBV10-3 to TRBJ1-2; 9 bases match TRBD1. After removal of 10 bases from V and 4 bases from J, the junction contained 13 bases not matched to a gene. The CDR3 is made up of 15 amino acids. Germline CDR1 and CDR2: ENHRY and SYGVKD. Written as DNA, the CDR3 is TGTGCCAGCAGACTCCCGGGACAGGGTGGCTATGGCTACACCTTC. Its translation is CASRLPGQGGYGYTF.

This clonotype was picked up a small number of times. The chain is built from TRBV10-3 and TRBJ2-6; perhaps TRBD1 as D (6 bases). Between the trimmed V and J ends, which lost 10 bases and 0 bases, there was a span of 22 bases. Germline loops: CDR1 ENHRY, CDR2 SYGVKD. CDR3 length: 18 amino acids. CDR3 protein: CATPAPGQMSSGANVLTF. The DNA of the CDR3 is TGTGCCACCCCCGCCCCCGGACAGATGTCCTCTGGGGCCAACGTCCTGACTTTC.

This clonotype was found many times. This chain joins TRBV7-2 and TRBJ2-5; 10 bases are shared with TRBD1. Germline CDR1 is SGHTA and CDR2 is FQGNSA. The V gene end was trimmed by 7 bases and the J gene end by 5 bases; junction bases not matched to a gene: 4. This CDR3 has 13 amino acids. This CDR3 is CASTKDRGETQYF. The CDR3 coding sequence is TGTGCCAGCACCAAGGACAGGGGGGAGACCCAGTACTTC.